The 19 T cell receptor beta chains in this list originate from one sample, sequenced in a study of control samples from healthy donors and cancer patients. Clones were read by immunoSEQ multiplex PCR, and TCRdb kept only the in-frame ones, dropping some. Of approximately 180,000 clones in the sample, around 92% were seen once. The sequencing input was blood. Receptor source: a woman aged 40 to 55 in good health.

The chain links TRBV7-6 to TRBJ2-7, with 9 bases aligning to TRBD2. J was trimmed by 5 bases and V by 4 bases; bases with no gene match: 9. This CDR3 spans 15 amino acids. CDR1 is SGHVS and CDR2 is FNYEAQ in the germline V gene. The CDR3 loop reads CASSSPRGGDDEQYF. The DNA for the CDR3 is TGTGCCAGCAGCTCACCCCGCGGGGGGGACGACGAGCAGTACTTC.

This clone was recorded only once. This chain joins TRBV5-6 and TRBJ1-5; D gene uncertain. V lost 4 bases to trimming and J lost 7 bases, with 9 bases between them. This CDR3 region has 12 residues. Germline CDR1 SGHDT, CDR2 YYEEEE. CDR3 in amino acids: CASSAGGQPQHF. The CDR3 DNA reads as TGTGCCAGCAGCGCGGGTGGGCAGCCCCAGCATTTT.

This clone was observed once. V usage is TRBV12-1 and J usage is TRBJ1-1; the D call in the table, TRBD1, was not verified against the DNA. TRBV12-1 is designated a pseudogene. This CDR3 is 17 amino acids long. CDR3 protein: CASSFHGRLPKCTEAFF. The CDR3 bases are TGTGCCAGCAGCTTTCATGGCAGGTTGCCCAAGTGCACTGAAGCTTTCTTT.

The chain is built from TRBV6-6 and TRBJ2-1, with D perhaps matching TRBD1 (6 bases). The CDR3 runs 12 residues. The V gene's germline CDR1 is MNHNY and CDR2 SVGAGI (reference sequence). The V and J ends lost 6 bases and 6 bases respectively, with 9 bases between them. CDR3: CASSHRVNEQFF. The CDR3 nucleotides read TGTGCCAGCAGCCACAGGGTCAATGAGCAGTTCTTC.

The chain combines TRBV6-5 with TRBJ1-1, with D tentatively TRBD1 (5 bases). Trimming took off 7 bases at V and 5 bases at J, with 11 bases between the two ends. The CDR3 is 12 amino acids. Germline CDR1 reads MNHEY; CDR2 reads SVGAGI. For the CDR3, the DNA is TGTGCCAGCATTAGGGGCGCGACTGAAGCTTTCTTT. This translates into CASIRGATEAFF.

This clone was found once. The chain joins TRBV6-1 to TRBJ1-6; D remains unclear. V was clipped by 2 bases and J by 9 bases, with 11 bases between them. Germline lookup yields CDR1 MNHNS and CDR2 SASEGT. The CDR3 has 14 residues. Here the CDR3 reads CASSELRGVSPLHF. CDR3 sequence (DNA): TGTGCCAGCAGTGAACTACGGGGTGTTTCACCCCTCCACTTT.

The chain recombines TRBV2 with TRBJ1-6, with a possible D match to TRBD1 (5 bases). Germline CDR1 is SNHLY and CDR2 is FYNNEI. The CDR3 totals 15 residues. Deletions cut 2 bases from V and 6 bases from J, with 11 bases between. CDR3 loop: CASSESRDINSPLHF. CDR3 DNA sequence: TGTGCCAGCAGTGAAAGCAGGGATATTAATTCACCCCTCCACTTT.

This sequence joins TRBV4-2 and TRBJ1-2; 9 nucleotides match TRBD1. Germline lookup yields CDR1 LGHNA and CDR2 YNFKEQ. This CDR3 region has 14 residues. The trim removed 0 bases at V and 6 bases at J, leaving 2 bases unmatched. Here the CDR3 DNA reads TGTGCCAGCAGCCAAGAAGACAGGGGGGATGGCTACACCTTC. This translates into CASSQEDRGDGYTF.

This chain joins TRBV2 and TRBJ1-5; 10 nucleotides agree with TRBD1. Germline lookup yields CDR1 SNHLY and CDR2 FYNNEI. The CDR3 has 14 amino acids. V shed 5 bases, J shed 6 bases, and the junction held 4 bases outside the gene matches. CDR3 region: CASSTGQGGQPQHF. The CDR3 nucleotides read TGTGCCAGCAGTACCGGACAGGGGGGTCAGCCCCAGCATTTT.

The CDR3 loop is CASSLALDKSGNTIYF. CDR3 DNA: TGTGCCAGCAGCTTAGCGTTAGACAAGTCTGGAAACACCATATATTTT. The rearrangement uses TRBV7-4 and TRBJ1-3, with D unresolved. This CDR3 comprises 16 residues. Trimming removed 0 bases from V and 1 base from J, with 10 bases in between. From germline, CDR1 is SGHVT and CDR2 SQSDAQ.

V and J are TRBV18 and TRBJ2-2, with 7 bases aligning to TRBD1. With 5 bases clipped from V and 6 bases from J, the junction kept 9 bases outside the gene matches. This CDR3 region has 15 residues. Per germline, CDR1 KGHSH and CDR2 LQKENI. The CDR3 here is CASSTGTEKPGELFF. DNA for the CDR3: TGTGCCAGCTCAACCGGGACAGAGAAGCCCGGGGAGCTGTTTTTT.

The chain combines TRBV6-5 with TRBJ2-3; a possible D gene is TRBD2 (6 bases). The length of the CDR3 is 15 residues. CDR1 is MNHEY and CDR2 is SVGAGI in the germline V gene. V lost 6 bases and J 4 bases, leaving 17 bases between the germline ends. The CDR3 nucleotides are TGTGCCAGCAGACCCGGGACTGTTTTACCAGATACGCAGTATTTT. Translation gives CASRPGTVLPDTQYF.

The chain couples TRBV3-1 (or the pseudogene TRBV3-2) to TRBJ2-3; 10 bases match TRBD2. V was pared by 3 bases and J by 3 bases, with 6 bases of the junction left unmatched. The CDR3 runs 16 residues. Germline lookup yields CDR1 LGHDT and CDR2 YNNKEL (reference sequence). The CDR3 DNA follows: TGTGCCAGCAGCCAGAACAGACTAGCGGGTACAGATACGCAGTATTTT. This codes for CASSQNRLAGTDTQYF.

The chain carries TRBV5-1 and TRBJ1-1, with a weak D call TRBD1 (5 bases). The CDR3 runs to 15 residues. From germline, CDR1 is SGHRS and CDR2 YFSETQ. V was pared by 7 bases and J by 3 bases, with 19 bases between. This CDR3 is CASRREGRGDTEAFF. The CDR3 region has the DNA TGCGCCAGCCGCCGAGAGGGGAGAGGCGACACTGAAGCTTTCTTT. The variable domain in full, completed from reference TRBV5-1 and TRBJ1-1, reads KAGVTQTPRYLIKTRGQQVTLSCSPISGHRSVSWYQQTPGQGLQFLFEYFSETQRNKGNFPGRFSGRQFSNSRSEMNVSTLELGDSALYLCASRREGRGDTEAFFGQGTRLTVV.

This chain joins TRBV5-8 and TRBJ2-7, with 8 positions matching TRBD2. Germline values: CDR1 SGHTS, CDR2 YDEGEE. V lost 2 bases to trimming and J lost 7 bases; unmatched junction nucleotides: 8. The CDR3 runs 14 residues. The CDR3 protein is CASSFGGGRWEQYF. Here the CDR3 DNA reads TGTGCCAGCAGCTTCGGCGGGGGGAGGTGGGAGCAGTACTTC. The whole variable domain, remainder taken from reference TRBV5-8 and TRBJ2-7, is EAGVTQSPTHLIKTRGQQATLRCSPISGHTSVYWYQQALGLGLQFLLWYDEGEERNRGNFPPRFSGRQFPNYSSELNVNALELEDSALYLCASSFGGGRWEQYFGPGTRLTVT.

This chain links TRBV6-5 with TRBJ2-7; D is ambiguous. Trimming removed 0 bases at V and 0 bases at J, with 6 bases between. This CDR3 spans 14 amino acids. Germline assignment: CDR1 MNHEY and CDR2 SVGAGI. The chain's CDR3 is CASSYSGNSYEQYF. The CDR3 coding sequence is TGTGCCAGCAGTTACTCAGGGAACTCCTACGAGCAGTACTTC.

The chain recombines TRBV5-1 with TRBJ1-1; D is perhaps TRBD1 (5 bases). There are 16 residues in the CDR3. The germline V and J ends were trimmed by 0 bases and 6 bases, with 18 bases remaining between them. Germline CDR1 reads SGHRS; CDR2 reads YFSETQ. CDR3: CASSLGPGTPGAEAFF. CDR3 nucleotide sequence: TGCGCCAGCAGCTTGGGGCCCGGGACCCCGGGCGCTGAAGCTTTCTTT.

The chain employs TRBV19 and TRBJ2-7; 10 nucleotides align to TRBD1. Germline V CDR1 and CDR2: LNHDA, SQIVND (reference sequence). The CDR3 extends over 15 amino acids. Losses at the gene ends were 6 bases for V and 3 bases for J; bases not matched to a gene: 8. CDR3 residues: CASSGRDRGVYEQYF. CDR3 bases: TGTGCCAGTAGCGGCCGGGACAGGGGAGTCTACGAGCAGTACTTC.

The genes are TRBV5-6 and TRBJ1-1; D perhaps matches TRBD1 (5 bases). This CDR3 spans 13 amino acids. Germline V gives CDR1 SGHDT, CDR2 YYEEEE. V lost 2 bases and J 5 bases, leaving 10 bases between the germline ends. As DNA, the CDR3 is TGTGCCAGCAGCTTACTCCGGGGGACTGAAGCTTTCTTT. The encoded protein is CASSLLRGTEAFF.